This T cell receptor beta chain was retrieved from a study of CD8 T cells in Susac syndrome (dated by TCRdb to the late 2010s). Regarding the research as a whole: Whether CD8+ T cell activation and differentiation in Susac syndrome was antigen driven was tested using repertoire sequencing. Clonality of the CD8+ T cell repertoire was compared between around eleven healthy donors, roughly 14 Susac syndrome patients and 15 or so multiple sclerosis patients. Study-wide conclusions, independent of this receptor: The number of individuals in the TCR sequencing and HLA analysis was acknowledged as relatively small.

RNA was extracted using the RNeasy kit, and roughly 0.45 to 1 microgram was reverse transcribed with random hexamers. TCR beta CDR3 regions were amplified with the immunoSEQ multiplex PCR assay covering 54 Vbeta and 13 Jbeta segments. To correct PCR amplification bias, a synthetic template baseline was used for both primer optimization and computational correction. The original pipeline was this. Reads were annotated to V, D and J genes per IMGT and analyzed with immunoSEQ Analyzer, keeping only productive sequences. Clonality was computed as one minus Shannon entropy normalized by log2 of the number of productive unique sequences. For each patient and control, public and private clones were evaluated among the 100 most prevalent clones. Clones were defined as Susac-specific if absent from the healthy and MS cohorts, from some 1,000 published viral clones and from other ImmuneACCESS disease sequences. TCRdb trimmed the raw reads at Q25, called clones with MiXCR and kept productive beta chains. Rows are unified per CDR3 protein, each entry keeping the most common DNA and genes. TCRdb's processing, not the study's, gives the V and J calls here. Here the sample has about 400,000 distinct CDR3 sequences; 75% to 90% occur a single time. The top ten constitute about 0.12% of the sample.

High-throughput TCR beta sequencing profiled peripheral blood CD8+ and CD4+ T cells from healthy donors, Susac syndrome patients and multiple sclerosis patients. The multiple sclerosis controls were treatment-naive patients who had stable or active relapsing-remitting disease and met the revised McDonald criteria. CD8+ TEMRA cells were enriched by FACS, while bulk CD8+ and CD4+ T cells were purified by magnetic negative isolation. Blood was collected in EDTA tubes and processed within 24 hours, with PBMCs isolated through density gradient centrifugation. PBMCs destined for TCR sequencing were cryopreserved in liquid nitrogen and later thawed in a 37 °C water bath. Purity of sorted or isolated CD4+, CD8+ and CD8+ TEMRA cells was at least 90%. Trimming takes 3 bases off V and 8 bases off J; junction bases not matched to a gene: 5. Via the germline V gene (reference sequence), CDR1 is SGHNT and CDR2 YYREEE. The CDR3 holds 13 amino acids from the cysteine to the phenylalanine. The entry retains the CDR3 DNA only, 39 bases that are in frame from base 1.

Of note for this clonotype: The antigen it binds to is not known. Per-base quality was not reported, and no clone a single base away is much larger than it.

The sequence derives from a human donor with multiple sclerosis. The rearrangement joined TRBV5-4 to TRBJ1-2; 9 junctional bases match TRBD1. The sequencing input was CD8+ T cells from PBMCs. The CDR3: CASSSGTGSGYTF. The DNA reads as follows: TGTGCCAGCAGCTCCGGGACAGGGTCCGGCTACACCTTC.